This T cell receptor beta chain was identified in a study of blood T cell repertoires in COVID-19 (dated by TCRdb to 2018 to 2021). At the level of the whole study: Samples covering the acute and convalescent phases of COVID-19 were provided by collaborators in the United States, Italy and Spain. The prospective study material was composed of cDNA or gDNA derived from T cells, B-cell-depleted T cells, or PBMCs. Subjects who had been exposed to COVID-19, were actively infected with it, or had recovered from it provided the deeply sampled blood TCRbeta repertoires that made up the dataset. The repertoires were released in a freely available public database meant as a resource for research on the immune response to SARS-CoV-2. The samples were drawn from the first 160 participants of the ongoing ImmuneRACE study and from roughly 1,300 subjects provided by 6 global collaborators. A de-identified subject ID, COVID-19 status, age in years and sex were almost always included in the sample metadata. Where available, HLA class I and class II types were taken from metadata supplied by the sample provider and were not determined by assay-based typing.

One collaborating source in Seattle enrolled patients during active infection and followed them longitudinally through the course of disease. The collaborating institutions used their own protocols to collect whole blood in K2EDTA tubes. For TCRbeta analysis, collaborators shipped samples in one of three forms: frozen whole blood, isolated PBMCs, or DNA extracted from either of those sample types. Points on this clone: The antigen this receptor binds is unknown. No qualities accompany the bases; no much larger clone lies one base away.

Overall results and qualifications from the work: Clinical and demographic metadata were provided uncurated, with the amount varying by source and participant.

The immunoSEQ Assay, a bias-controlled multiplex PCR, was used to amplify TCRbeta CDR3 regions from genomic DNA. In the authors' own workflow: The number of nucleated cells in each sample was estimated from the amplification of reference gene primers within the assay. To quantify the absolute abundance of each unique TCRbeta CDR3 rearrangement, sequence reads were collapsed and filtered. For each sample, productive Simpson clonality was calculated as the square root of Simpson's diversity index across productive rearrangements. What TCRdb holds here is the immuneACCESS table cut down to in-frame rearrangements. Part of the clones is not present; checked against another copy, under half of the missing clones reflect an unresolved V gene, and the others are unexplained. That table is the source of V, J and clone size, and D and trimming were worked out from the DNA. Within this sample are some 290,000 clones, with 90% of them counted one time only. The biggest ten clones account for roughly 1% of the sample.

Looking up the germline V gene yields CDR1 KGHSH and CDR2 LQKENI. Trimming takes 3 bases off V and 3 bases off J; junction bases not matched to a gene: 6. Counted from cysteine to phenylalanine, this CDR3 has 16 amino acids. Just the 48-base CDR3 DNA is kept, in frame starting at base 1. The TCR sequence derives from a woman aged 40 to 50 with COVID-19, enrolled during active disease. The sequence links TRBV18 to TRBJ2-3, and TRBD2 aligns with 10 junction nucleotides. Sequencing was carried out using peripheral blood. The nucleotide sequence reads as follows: TGTGCCAGCTCACCGGTAGCGGGGGGCCTAACAGATACGCAGTATTTT. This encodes CASSPVAGGLTDTQYF.